This record covers a single T cell receptor (beta chain). The record originates from a study of blood T cell repertoires in COVID-19. Germline V lookup: CDR1 MDHEN, CDR2 SYDVKM. This CDR3 comprises 15 residues. J lost 5 bases, V lost 6 bases, and 11 bases had no gene match. TCRdb keeps only in-frame clones here, not all; method: immunoSEQ multiplex PCR. Altogether tens of thousands of clones are present, approximately 90% being singletons, with the ten largest covering 3.4%. The chain has TRBV28 and TRBJ2-3, with 7 bases lining up with TRBD2. The specimen was peripheral blood. The sequence was collected from a woman aged 45-65 years with COVID-19, enrolled during active disease. CDR3: CASSPRREFVDTQYF. The CDR3 coding sequence is TGTGCCAGCAGCCCCAGGCGGGAGTTTGTAGATACGCAGTATTTT.